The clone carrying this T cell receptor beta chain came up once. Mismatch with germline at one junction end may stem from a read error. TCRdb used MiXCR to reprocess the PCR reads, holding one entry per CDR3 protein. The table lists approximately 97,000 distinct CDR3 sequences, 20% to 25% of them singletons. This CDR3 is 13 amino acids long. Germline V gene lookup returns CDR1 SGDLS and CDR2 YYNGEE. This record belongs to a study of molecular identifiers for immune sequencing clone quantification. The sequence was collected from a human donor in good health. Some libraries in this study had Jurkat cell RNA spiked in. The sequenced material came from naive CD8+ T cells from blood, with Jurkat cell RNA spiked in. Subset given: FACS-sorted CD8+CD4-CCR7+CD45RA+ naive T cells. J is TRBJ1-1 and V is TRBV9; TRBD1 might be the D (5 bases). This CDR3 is CASSVGGNTEAIF. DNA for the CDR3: TGTGCCAGCAGCGTAGGGGGGAACACTGAAGCTATCTTT.